This TCR beta chain comes out of a study of response to subunit inactivated influenza vaccine. TCRdb recomputed calls from the RT-PCR reads with MiXCR, one row per CDR3 protein. The sample yields 650,000 to 800,000 distinct CDR3 sequences, around 13% seen once. Study conclusions and caveats: Authors suggested seasonal influenza vaccinations each recruit few new T cells.

V lost 6 bases and J 8 bases, leaving 23 bases between the germline ends. The germline CDR1 and CDR2 sequences are LNHDA and SQIVND (reference sequence). This CDR3 comprises 16 residues. A word on this clonotype: The antigen is undetermined.

This material consisted of PBMCs from blood, taken 14 days before vaccination. This clonotype was sampled from a man in his fifties or sixties who received an inactivated influenza vaccine. J is TRBJ2-1 and V is TRBV19, with D perhaps being TRBD1 or TRBD2 (6 bases each). CDR3 protein: CASSPNRGREKDEQFF. CDR3 bases: TGTGCCAGTAGCCCAAACCGGGGGCGTGAGAAAGATGAGCAGTTCTTC.